The 19 T cell receptor beta chains below all came from one sample that was sequenced in a study of blood T cells in healthy people across ages (dated by TCRdb to between 2014 and 2017). Library method: 5' RACE. The instrument given in TCRdb is Illumina HiSeq 2500. The second PCR ran for about 6 to 12 cycles and used a J-beta primer mix along with a sample-barcoded 5' primer. TCRdb reanalyzed the raw reads on its own, using fastp at Q25 for trimming and MiXCR for clone calling, and kept in-frame beta chains. When rows share a CDR3 protein, they turn into one entry using the most common DNA and genes. The sample has about 1.5 million distinct CDR3 sequences on record, under 55% of them singletons. Of the sample, around 4% is held by the ten largest clones. Sequenced material: blood. These receptors all stem from a woman younger than 30 in good health.

V usage is TRBV7-2 and J usage is TRBJ2-3; 13 nucleotides match TRBD2. With V trimmed by 5 bases and J by 3 bases, 5 bases remained unmatched. This CDR3 comprises 16 residues. The germline V gene encodes CDR1 SGHTA and CDR2 FQGNSA. The CDR3 region is CASSERTSGRTDTQYF. DNA for the CDR3: TGTGCCAGCAGCGAACGGACTAGCGGGAGAACAGATACGCAGTATTTT.

The chain is built from TRBV29-1 and TRBJ2-1; possibly TRBD2 for D (7 bases). There are 13 residues in the CDR3. Germline V gene lookup returns CDR1 SQVTM and CDR2 ANQGSEA. The CDR3 DNA reads TGCGCGCTCGGGGGGCGGCAATACAATGAGCAGTTCTTC. This encodes CALGGRQYNEQFF.

The chain recombines TRBV29-1 with TRBJ2-7; no clear D. V dropped 0 bases and J dropped 1 base, with 16 bases sitting between them. This CDR3 comprises 16 residues. Germline CDR1 reads SQVTM; CDR2 reads ANQGSEA. CDR3 in amino acids: CSVEDHALGTSYEQYF. CDR3 in DNA: TGCAGCGTTGAAGATCACGCGCTCGGTACTTCCTACGAGCAGTACTTC.

In its sample, this clonotype was seen many times. The chain uses TRBV10-3 and TRBJ2-7; D assignment may be TRBD1 or TRBD2 (5 bases each). V was cut by 10 bases and J by 0 bases, with 25 bases left in between. The germline V gene encodes CDR1 ENHRY and CDR2 SYGVKD. This CDR3 is 17 amino acids long. CDR3 protein: CASSSAAWDRSSYEQYF. CDR3 nucleotide sequence: TGTGCCAGCTCCTCGGCGGCTTGGGACCGAAGCTCCTACGAGCAGTACTTC.

The chain combines TRBV9 with TRBJ2-5; 10 bases map to TRBD2. Germline V CDR1 and CDR2: SGDLS, YYNGEE. The V segment lost 3 bases and the J segment 2 bases; nucleotides outside the gene matches: 7. The CDR3 extends over 16 amino acids. The DNA of the CDR3 is TGTGCCAGCAGCGCGGGACTAGCGAGGACACAAGAGACCCAGTACTTC. Protein product: CASSAGLARTQETQYF.

The J gene is TRBJ2-5, the V gene TRBV20-1; D might be TRBD2 (6 bases). This CDR3 region has 12 residues. Trimming pared 8 bases from V and 5 bases from J, leaving 15 bases between. Germline V gives CDR1 DFQATT, CDR2 SNEGSKA (reference sequence). DNA of the CDR3: TGCAGTTCCAGACTAGATGGGGAGACCCAGTACTTC. Its protein product is CSSRLDGETQYF.

This clonotype was detected only once. The chain combines TRBV6-6 with TRBJ1-1; tentative D call: TRBD1 (5 bases). Germline CDR1 reads MNHNY; CDR2 reads SVGAGI (reference sequence). The CDR3 is made up of 14 amino acids. V was pared by 2 bases and J by 3 bases, with 10 bases between. CDR3 sequence (DNA): TGTGCCAGCAGTTACGAGGGGCGGGACACTGAAGCTTTCTTT. It codes for CASSYEGRDTEAFF.

The table lists this clonotype with a few counts. At one end the junction does not follow the germline gene, possibly because of a read error. The chain is built from TRBV28 and TRBJ1-2; tentative D call: TRBD1 (5 bases). The length of the CDR3 is 14 residues. The V gene's germline CDR1 is MDHEN and CDR2 SYDVKM. The CDR3 is CASAPAGGPYVYTF. The CDR3 nucleotides read TGTGCCAGTGCTCCCGCGGGGGGTCCTTATGTCTACACCTTC.

Comment on this clonotype: An end of the junction does not agree with germline; a read error may underlie this. The chain joins TRBV27 to TRBJ2-1; the D gene is possibly TRBD2 (5 bases). Germline V CDR1 and CDR2: MNHEY, SMNVEV (reference sequence). This CDR3 contains 12 residues. In DNA form, the CDR3 reads TGTACCAGCAGTTTAAGCGGTAATGAGCAGTTCTTC. Translation gives CTSSLSGNEQFF.

As DNA, the CDR3 is TGTGCCAGCAGCCAAGTACTAGTTTCCGGCAATGAGCAGTTCTTC. It encodes CASSQVLVSGNEQFF. The chain is built from TRBV14 and TRBJ2-1; D may be TRBD2 (5 bases). Looked up from germline, CDR1 is SGHDN and CDR2 is FVKESK. The V end lost 1 base, the J end lost 6 bases, and 13 bases lay between the germline ends. The CDR3 runs 15 residues.

This sequence joins TRBV12-3 or TRBV12-4 and TRBJ2-7; D is perhaps TRBD2 (5 bases). Deletions cut 1 base from V and 3 bases from J, with 10 bases between. This CDR3 comprises 14 residues. The CDR3 spells CASSLGLIFYEQYF. CDR3 DNA: TGTGCCAGCAGTTTAGGACTAATTTTCTACGAGCAGTACTTC.

The chain links TRBV7-9 to TRBJ1-1; D remains ambiguous. Trimming left V 8 bases short and J 0 bases short, with 16 bases between. This CDR3 contains 15 residues. Germline values: CDR1 SEHNR, CDR2 FQNEAQ (reference sequence). The CDR3 DNA follows: TGTGCCAGCCCTAAGCCCGGTTTCGTGAACACTGAAGCTTTCTTT. Translated, it gives CASPKPGFVNTEAFF. The full variable domain, completed using reference TRBV7-9 and TRBJ1-1, is DTGVSQNPRHKITKRGQNVTFRCDPISEHNRLYWYRQTLGQGPEFLTYFQNEAQLEKSRLLSDRFSAERPKGSFSTLEIQRTEQGDSAMYLCASPKPGFVNTEAFFGQGTRLTVV.

This clonotype was observed many times. The chain employs TRBV7-2 and TRBJ2-4; 9 nucleotides agree with TRBD1. There are 15 residues in the CDR3. Germline CDR1 and CDR2: SGHTA and FQGNSA. Germline trimming cut 0 bases from V and 12 bases from J; bases unmatched to any gene: 9. Here the CDR3 reads CASSLARGQGGSQYF. In DNA form, the CDR3 reads TGTGCCAGCAGCTTAGCCCGGGGACAGGGTGGTTCTCAGTACTTC.

The chain is built from TRBV29-1 and TRBJ1-1; 7 nucleotides line up with TRBD1. V dropped 1 base and J dropped 10; count of bases not matched to a gene: 6. This CDR3 region has 12 residues. CDR1 is SQVTM and CDR2 is ANQGSEA in the germline V gene. The CDR3 coding sequence is TGCAGCGTTGAAGGGCGGACAGGAAGAGCTTTCTTT. It yields the protein CSVEGRTGRAFF. The variable domain in full, completed from reference TRBV29-1 and TRBJ1-1, reads SAVISQKPSRDICQRGTSLTIQCQVDSQVTMMFWYRQQPGQSLTLIATANQGSEATYESGFVIDKFPISRPNLTFSTLTVSNMSPEDSSIYLCSVEGRTGRAFFGQGTRLTVV.

In this sample, this clonotype turned up a few times. The rearrangement joins TRBV4-1 to TRBJ2-3; 10 bases agree with TRBD2. Per germline, CDR1 MGHRA and CDR2 YSYEKL. The CDR3 runs 16 residues. The V segment lost 0 bases and the J segment 4 bases; nucleotides outside the gene matches: 4. CDR3 coding DNA: TGCGCCAGCAGCCAAGAGATAGCGGGGGGCGCAGATACGCAGTATTTT. Amino acids: CASSQEIAGGADTQYF.

This clonotype was found a few times. The V and J genes are TRBV20-1 and TRBJ2-1, with D perhaps assigned TRBD1 or TRBD2 (5 bases each). Germline CDR1 reads DFQATT; CDR2 reads SNEGSKA (reference sequence). This CDR3 has 15 amino acids. Trimming removed 7 bases from V and 2 bases from J, with 18 bases in between. As DNA, the CDR3 is TGCAGTGTTTCTATCGGGGCGGCGCCCTACAATGAGCAGTTCTTC. This sequence encodes CSVSIGAAPYNEQFF.

This clonotype has more than one count but fewer than ten. This sequence joins TRBV25-1 and TRBJ2-6; no clear D. There are 19 residues in the CDR3. The V end was cut by 4 bases, the J end by 2 bases, with 21 bases between. The germline V gene encodes CDR1 MGHDK and CDR2 SYGVNS. DNA of the CDR3: TGTGCCAGCAGTGCGTCCTACGGATTTCTTCAAGCTGGGGCCAACGTCCTGACTTTC. Its translation is CASSASYGFLQAGANVLTF.

The rearrangement joins TRBV7-2 to TRBJ2-3; TRBD2 matches 8 bases. The CDR3 spans 17 residues. Trimming cost V 1 base and J 3 bases; bases outside gene matches: 9. The germline gives CDR1 SGHTA, CDR2 FQGNSA. CDR3: CASSLERAGAGTDTQYF. The CDR3 DNA reads as TGTGCCAGCAGCTTAGAACGAGCGGGAGCGGGGACAGATACGCAGTATTTT.

The chain joins TRBV27 to TRBJ2-1, with 9 bases aligning to TRBD1. This CDR3 has 15 residues. CDR1 and CDR2 from the germline V gene are MNHEY and SMNVEV (reference sequence). V was clipped by 5 bases and J by 8 bases; unmatched bases: 10. In nucleotides, the CDR3 is TGTGCCAGCAGTAGTCCCAACAGGGGGCAGGATGAGCAGTTCTTC. It specifies CASSSPNRGQDEQFF.